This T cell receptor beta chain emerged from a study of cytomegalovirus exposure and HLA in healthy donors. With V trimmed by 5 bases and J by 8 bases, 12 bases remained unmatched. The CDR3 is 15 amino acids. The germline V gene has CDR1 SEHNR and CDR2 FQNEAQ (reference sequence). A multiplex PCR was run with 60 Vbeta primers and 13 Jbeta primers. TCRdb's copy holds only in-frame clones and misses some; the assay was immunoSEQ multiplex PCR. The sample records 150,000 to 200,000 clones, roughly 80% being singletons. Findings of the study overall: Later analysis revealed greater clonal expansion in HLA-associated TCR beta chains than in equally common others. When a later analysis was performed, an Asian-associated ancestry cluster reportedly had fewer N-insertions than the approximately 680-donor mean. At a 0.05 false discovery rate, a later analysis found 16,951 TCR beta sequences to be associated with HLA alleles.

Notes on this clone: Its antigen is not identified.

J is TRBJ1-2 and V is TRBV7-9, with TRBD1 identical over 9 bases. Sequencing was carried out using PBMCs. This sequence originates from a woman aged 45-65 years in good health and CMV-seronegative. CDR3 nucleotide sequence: TGTGCCAGCAGCCCACAGGGGGCTTTGGGCAAAGGCTACACCTTC. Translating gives CASSPQGALGKGYTF.